This T cell receptor beta chain is from a study of CD8+ T cells in alopecia areata. Reverse transcribed after extraction, RNA yielded cDNA as the sequencing template. Produced via immunoSEQ multiplex PCR; TCRdb's table is partial and in-frame only. The profile shows 110,000 to 150,000 clones, roughly four fifths of them singletons. Treatment described: oral pan-JAK inhibitor, 5-10 mg twice daily. The CDR3 spans 12 residues. The germline V gene encodes CDR1 GTSNPN and CDR2 SVGIG (reference sequence). V dropped 3 bases and J dropped 5 bases, with 11 bases sitting between them. This chain links TRBV30 with TRBJ2-7, with a possible D match to TRBD1 (5 bases). Sequencing used CD8+ T cells sorted from blood, obtained at week 4, from a patient treated with tofacitinib. The clonotype comes from a human donor with alopecia areata. As DNA, the CDR3 is TGTGCCTGGAGGGGGCCTTGGCACGAGCAGTACTTC. Translation: CAWRGPWHEQYF.